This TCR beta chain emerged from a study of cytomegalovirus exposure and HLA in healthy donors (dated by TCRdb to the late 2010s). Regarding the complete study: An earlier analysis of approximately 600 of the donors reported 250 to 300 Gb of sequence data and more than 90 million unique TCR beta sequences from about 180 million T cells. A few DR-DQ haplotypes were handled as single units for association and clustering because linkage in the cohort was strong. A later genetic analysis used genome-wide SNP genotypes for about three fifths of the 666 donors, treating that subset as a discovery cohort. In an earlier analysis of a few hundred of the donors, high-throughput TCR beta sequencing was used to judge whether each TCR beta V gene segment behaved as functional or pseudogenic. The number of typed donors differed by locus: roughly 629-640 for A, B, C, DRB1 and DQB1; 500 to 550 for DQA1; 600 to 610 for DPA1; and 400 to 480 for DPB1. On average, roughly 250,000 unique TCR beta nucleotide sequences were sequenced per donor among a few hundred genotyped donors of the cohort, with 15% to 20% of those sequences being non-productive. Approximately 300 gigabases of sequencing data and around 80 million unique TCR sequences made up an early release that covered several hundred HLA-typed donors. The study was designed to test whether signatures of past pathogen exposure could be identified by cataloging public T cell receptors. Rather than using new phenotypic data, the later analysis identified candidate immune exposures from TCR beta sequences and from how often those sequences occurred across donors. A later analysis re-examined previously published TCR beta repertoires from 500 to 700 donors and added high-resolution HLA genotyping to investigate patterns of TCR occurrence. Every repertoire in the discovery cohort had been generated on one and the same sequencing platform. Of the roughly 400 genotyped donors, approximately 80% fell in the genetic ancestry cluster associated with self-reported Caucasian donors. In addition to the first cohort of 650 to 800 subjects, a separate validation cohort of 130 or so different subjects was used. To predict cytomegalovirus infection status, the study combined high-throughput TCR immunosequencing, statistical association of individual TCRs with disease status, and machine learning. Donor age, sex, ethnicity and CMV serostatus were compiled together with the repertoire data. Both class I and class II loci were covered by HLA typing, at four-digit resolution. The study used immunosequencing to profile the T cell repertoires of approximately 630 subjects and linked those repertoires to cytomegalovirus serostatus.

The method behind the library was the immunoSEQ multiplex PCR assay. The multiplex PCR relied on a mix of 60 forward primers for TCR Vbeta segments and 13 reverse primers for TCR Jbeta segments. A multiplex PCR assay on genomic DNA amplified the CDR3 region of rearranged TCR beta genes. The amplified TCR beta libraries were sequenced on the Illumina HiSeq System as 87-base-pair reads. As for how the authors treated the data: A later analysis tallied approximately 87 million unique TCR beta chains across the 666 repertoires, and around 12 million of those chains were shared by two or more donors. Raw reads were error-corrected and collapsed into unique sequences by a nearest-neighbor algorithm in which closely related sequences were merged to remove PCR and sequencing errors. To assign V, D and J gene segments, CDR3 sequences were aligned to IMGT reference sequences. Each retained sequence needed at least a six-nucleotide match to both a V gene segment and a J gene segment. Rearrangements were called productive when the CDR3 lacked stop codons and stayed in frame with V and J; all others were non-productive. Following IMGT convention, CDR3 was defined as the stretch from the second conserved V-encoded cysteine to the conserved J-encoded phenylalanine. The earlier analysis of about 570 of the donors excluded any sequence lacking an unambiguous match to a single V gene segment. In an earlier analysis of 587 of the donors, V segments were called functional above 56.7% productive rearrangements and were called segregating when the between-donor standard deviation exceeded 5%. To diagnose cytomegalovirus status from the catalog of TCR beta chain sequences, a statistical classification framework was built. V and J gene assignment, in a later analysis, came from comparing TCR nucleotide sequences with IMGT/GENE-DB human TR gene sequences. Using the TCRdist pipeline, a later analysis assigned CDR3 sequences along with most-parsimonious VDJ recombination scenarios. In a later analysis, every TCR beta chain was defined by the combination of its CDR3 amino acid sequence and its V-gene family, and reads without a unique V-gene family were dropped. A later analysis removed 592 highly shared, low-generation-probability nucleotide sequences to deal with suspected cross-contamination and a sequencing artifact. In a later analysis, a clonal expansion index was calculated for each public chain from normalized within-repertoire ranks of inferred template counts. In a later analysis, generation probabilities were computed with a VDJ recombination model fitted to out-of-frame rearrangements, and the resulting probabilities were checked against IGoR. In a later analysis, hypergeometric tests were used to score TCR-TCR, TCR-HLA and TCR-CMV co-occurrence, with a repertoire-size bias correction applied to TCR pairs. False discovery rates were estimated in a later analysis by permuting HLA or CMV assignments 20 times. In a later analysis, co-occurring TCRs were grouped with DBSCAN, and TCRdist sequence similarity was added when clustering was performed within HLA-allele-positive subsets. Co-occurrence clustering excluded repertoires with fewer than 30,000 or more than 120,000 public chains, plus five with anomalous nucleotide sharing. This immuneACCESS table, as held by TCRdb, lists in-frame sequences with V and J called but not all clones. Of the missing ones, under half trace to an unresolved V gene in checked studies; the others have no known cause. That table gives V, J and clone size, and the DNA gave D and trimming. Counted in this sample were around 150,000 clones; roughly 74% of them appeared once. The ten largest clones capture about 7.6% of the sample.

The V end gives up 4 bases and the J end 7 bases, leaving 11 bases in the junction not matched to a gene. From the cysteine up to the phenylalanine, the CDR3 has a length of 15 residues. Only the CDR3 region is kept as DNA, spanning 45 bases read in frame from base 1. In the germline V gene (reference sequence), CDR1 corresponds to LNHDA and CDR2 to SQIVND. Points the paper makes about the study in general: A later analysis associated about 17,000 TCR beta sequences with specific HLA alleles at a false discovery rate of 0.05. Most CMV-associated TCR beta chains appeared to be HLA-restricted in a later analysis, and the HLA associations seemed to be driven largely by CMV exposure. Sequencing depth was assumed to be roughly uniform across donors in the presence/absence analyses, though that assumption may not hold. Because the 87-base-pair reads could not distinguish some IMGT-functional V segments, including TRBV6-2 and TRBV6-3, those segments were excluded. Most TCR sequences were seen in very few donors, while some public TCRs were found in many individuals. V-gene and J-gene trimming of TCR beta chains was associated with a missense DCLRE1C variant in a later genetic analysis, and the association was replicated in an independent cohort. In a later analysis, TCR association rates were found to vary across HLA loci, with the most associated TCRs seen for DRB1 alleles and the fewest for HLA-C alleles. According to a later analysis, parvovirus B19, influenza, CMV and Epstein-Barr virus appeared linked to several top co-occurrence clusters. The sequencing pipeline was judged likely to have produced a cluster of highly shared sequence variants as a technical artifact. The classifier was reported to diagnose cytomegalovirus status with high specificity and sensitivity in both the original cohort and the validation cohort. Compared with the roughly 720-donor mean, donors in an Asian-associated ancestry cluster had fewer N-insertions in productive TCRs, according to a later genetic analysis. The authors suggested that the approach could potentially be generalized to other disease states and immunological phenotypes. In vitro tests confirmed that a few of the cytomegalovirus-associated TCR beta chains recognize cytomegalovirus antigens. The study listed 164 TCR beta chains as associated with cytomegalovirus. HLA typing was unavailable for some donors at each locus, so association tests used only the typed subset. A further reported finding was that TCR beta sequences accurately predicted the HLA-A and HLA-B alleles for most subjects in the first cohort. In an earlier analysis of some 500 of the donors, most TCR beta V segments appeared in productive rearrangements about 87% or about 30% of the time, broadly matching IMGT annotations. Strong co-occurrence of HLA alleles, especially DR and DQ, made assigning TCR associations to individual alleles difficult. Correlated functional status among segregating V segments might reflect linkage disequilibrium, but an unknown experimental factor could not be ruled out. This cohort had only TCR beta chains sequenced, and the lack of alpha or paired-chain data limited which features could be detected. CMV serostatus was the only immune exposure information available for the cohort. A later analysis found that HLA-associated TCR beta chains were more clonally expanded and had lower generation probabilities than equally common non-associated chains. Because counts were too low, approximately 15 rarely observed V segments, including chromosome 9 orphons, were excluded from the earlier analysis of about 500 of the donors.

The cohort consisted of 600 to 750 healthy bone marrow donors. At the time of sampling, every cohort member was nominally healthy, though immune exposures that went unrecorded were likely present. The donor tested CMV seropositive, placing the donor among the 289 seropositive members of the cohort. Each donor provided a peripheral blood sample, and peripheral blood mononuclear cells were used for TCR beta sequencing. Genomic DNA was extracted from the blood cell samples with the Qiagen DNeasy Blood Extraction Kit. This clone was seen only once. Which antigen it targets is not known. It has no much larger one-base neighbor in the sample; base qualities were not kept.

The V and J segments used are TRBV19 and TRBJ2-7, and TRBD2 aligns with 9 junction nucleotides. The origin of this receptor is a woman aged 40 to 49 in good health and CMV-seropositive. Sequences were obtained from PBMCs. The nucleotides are TGTGCCAGTAGTAGAGCTAGCGGGACTACAGGGGAGCAGTACTTC. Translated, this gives CASSRASGTTGEQYF.